This TCR beta chain was profiled in a study of blood T cell repertoires in COVID-19. Trimming left V 5 bases short and J 7 bases short, with 11 bases between. This CDR3 has 12 amino acids. Germline V CDR1 and CDR2: SEHNR, FQNEAQ (reference sequence). Assay: immunoSEQ multiplex PCR; the TCRdb copy retains only in-frame clones and omits some. The table records 200,000 to 250,000 clones, nearly 85% of them present only once. The receptor was derived from a human donor in a cohort sampled during active COVID-19. Sequenced material: peripheral blood. The gene calls are TRBV7-9 and TRBJ2-5; D unclear. CDR3 protein: CASSREDGTQYF. The CDR3 nucleotides are TGTGCCAGCAGCCGCGAGGATGGGACCCAGTACTTC.